One and the same sample provided the 19 T cell receptor beta chains below, sequenced in a study of blood T cell repertoires in COVID-19. Assay used: immunoSEQ multiplex PCR; TCRdb lists only in-frame clones, some missing. The table lists about 300,000 clones, 70% to 90% of them singletons. The sequenced material came from peripheral blood. Receptors originate from a woman aged 50 to 60 with COVID-19, enrolled during active disease.

The chain joins TRBV14 to TRBJ1-2; 7 positions agree with TRBD1. Germline-derived CDR1 and CDR2 are SGHDN and FVKESK. CDR3 length equals 16 residues. V was clipped by 4 bases and J by 5 bases; unmatched bases: 13. CDR3 DNA sequence: TGTGCCAGCAGCCGTACGCAATCGGGACAGCTGTATGGCTACACCTTC. It yields the protein CASSRTQSGQLYGYTF.

As to this clone: The sample holds other DNA sequences that translate to the same CDR3. V gene TRBV19 combines with J gene TRBJ2-1; 11 nucleotides line up with TRBD2. CDR1 is LNHDA, CDR2 SQIVND, per germline (reference sequence). Trimming at V came to 3 bases and at J to 7 bases, leaving 5 bases not matched to a gene. The CDR3 sequence is 15 residues long. The CDR3 DNA reads as TGTGCCAGTAGTATGGGTCTAGCGGGAGGTAATGAGCAGTTCTTC. As protein: CASSMGLAGGNEQFF.

The CDR3, as DNA: TGTGCCAGCAGGACAGGGAATAATGAAAAACTGTTTTTT. It is translated as CASRTGNNEKLFF. V gene TRBV12-3 or TRBV12-4 combines with J gene TRBJ1-4; TRBD1 aligns across 7 bases. J gave up 4 bases and V 6 bases, and 2 bases lay outside the gene matches. CDR3 length: 13 amino acids.

The rearrangement links TRBV19 to TRBJ1-4; tentatively, D is TRBD1 (6 bases). Trimming took 3 bases from V and 6 from J, leaving 14 bases between them. Germline values: CDR1 LNHDA, CDR2 SQIVND (reference sequence). This CDR3 contains 15 residues. CDR3 nucleotides: TGTGCCAGTAGTATTAGGACAGAGAGGCATGAAAAACTGTTTTTT. It translates to CASSIRTERHEKLFF.

This chain connects TRBV27 to TRBJ1-1; D gene uncertain. The CDR3 extends over 15 amino acids. V shed 5 bases and J shed 1 base, with 14 bases lying between them. The V gene's germline CDR1 is MNHEY and CDR2 SMNVEV (reference sequence). The CDR3 protein is CASSDAGRENTEAFF. As DNA, the CDR3 is TGTGCCAGCAGTGACGCCGGACGGGAGAACACTGAAGCTTTCTTT.

The chain employs TRBV7-2 and TRBJ2-7; D might be TRBD2 (5 bases). Trimming shortened V by 0 bases and J by 1 base, and 13 bases separated the two germline ends. From germline, CDR1 is SGHTA and CDR2 FQGNSA. This CDR3 is built from 16 residues. CDR3 amino acids: CASSLAASLESYEQYF. The CDR3 DNA is TGTGCCAGCAGCTTAGCGGCTAGCCTCGAGTCCTACGAGCAGTACTTC.

The chain is built from TRBV11-2 and TRBJ2-7; 7 nucleotides line up with TRBD2. The ends lost 3 bases at V and 0 bases at J; junction bases unmatched: 2. This CDR3 is 14 amino acids long. Germline CDR1 SGHAT, CDR2 FQNNGV. CDR3 sequence: CASSFGGNSYEQYF. The CDR3 DNA sequence: TGTGCCAGCAGCTTCGGGGGGAACTCCTACGAGCAGTACTTC. Full variable domain (outside the CDR3, taken from reference TRBV11-2 and TRBJ2-7): EAGVAQSPRYKIIEKRQSVAFWCNPISGHATLYWYQQILGQGPKLLIQFQNNGVVDDSQLPKDRFSAERLKGVDSTLKIQPAKLEDSAVYLCASSFGGNSYEQYFGPGTRLTVT.

The chain uses TRBV9 and TRBJ1-6; weak D call: TRBD1 (6 bases). V was clipped by 0 bases and J by 9 bases, with 13 bases between them. In germline, CDR1 is SGDLS, CDR2 YYNGEE. The CDR3 consists of 15 residues. CDR3 amino acids: CASSVGGTLSSPLHF. The CDR3, as DNA: TGTGCCAGCAGCGTAGGTGGGACATTAAGTTCACCCCTCCACTTT.

The chain links TRBV27 to TRBJ2-7; 10 nucleotides align to TRBD2. This CDR3 contains 14 residues. Germline assignment: CDR1 MNHEY and CDR2 SMNVEV (reference sequence). V shed 5 bases, J shed 7 bases, and the junction held 8 bases outside the gene matches. CDR3 coding DNA: TGTGCCAGCAGTCCCGGGACTAGCGATCTTGAGCAGTACTTC. Translated, it gives CASSPGTSDLEQYF.

This clone was found once. The rearrangement joins TRBV11-2 to TRBJ2-7, with 9 bases aligning to TRBD2. The CDR3 is 15 amino acids. V lost 5 bases and J lost 1; bases outside the gene matches: 6. The V gene's germline CDR1 is SGHAT and CDR2 FQNNGV. CDR3 bases: TGTGCCAGCAGCCCCGGACTAGCGAGATCCTACGAGCAGTACTTC. It specifies CASSPGLARSYEQYF.

The chain recombines TRBV6-5 with TRBJ2-5, with D unclear. Trimming took 6 bases from V and 6 from J, leaving 8 bases between them. There are 11 residues in the CDR3. Germline assignment: CDR1 MNHEY and CDR2 SVGAGI. This CDR3 is CASSPSQTQYF. For the CDR3, the DNA is TGTGCCAGCAGCCCCTCCCAGACCCAGTACTTC.

V gene TRBV6-2 or TRBV6-3 combines with J gene TRBJ2-6; a possible D gene is TRBD1 (6 bases). Trimming pared 2 bases from V and 0 bases from J, leaving 8 bases between. Per germline, CDR1 MNHEY and CDR2 SVGEGT. CDR3 length equals 16 residues. The CDR3 region is CASSYNRASGANVLTF. The CDR3 DNA is TGTGCCAGCAGTTACAACAGGGCCTCTGGGGCCAACGTCCTGACTTTC.

CDR3 protein: CASSLDPGQGDTEAFF. For the CDR3, the DNA is TGTGCCAGCAGCCTAGACCCGGGACAGGGGGACACTGAAGCTTTCTTT. The chain uses TRBV7-9 and TRBJ1-1, with 11 bases fitting TRBD1. Germline assignment: CDR1 SEHNR and CDR2 FQNEAQ (reference sequence). The CDR3 spans 16 residues. Losses at the gene ends were 5 bases for V and 3 bases for J; bases not matched to a gene: 8.

The CDR3 nucleotides read TGTGCCAGCAGCCCTTTGGTTGGGAGCAGCTCCTATAATTCACCCCTCCACTTT. Protein: CASSPLVGSSSYNSPLHF. This rearrangement joins TRBV7-2 to TRBJ1-6, with unresolved D. This CDR3 comprises 18 residues. Trimming shortened V by 5 bases and J by 0 bases, and 17 bases separated the two germline ends. The germline V gene encodes CDR1 SGHTA and CDR2 FQGNSA.

CDR3 coding DNA: TGTGCCAGCAGCTCCGCCCAGAACTATGGCTACACCTTC. The encoded protein is CASSSAQNYGYTF. The V and J genes are TRBV5-6 and TRBJ1-2; the D is unclear. This CDR3 is 13 amino acids long. From germline, CDR1 is SGHDT and CDR2 YYEEEE. Trimming took off 3 bases at V and 2 bases at J, with 8 bases between the two ends.

This clone was seen a handful of times. This chain uses TRBV7-9 with TRBJ1-5, with 9 bases aligning to TRBD1. V was clipped by 5 bases and J by 4 bases; unmatched bases: 9. The CDR3 has 16 residues. The germline V gene has CDR1 SEHNR and CDR2 FQNEAQ (reference sequence). The CDR3 DNA reads as TGTGCCAGCAGCAGAACAGGGGGCGAAAATAATCAGCCCCAGCATTTT. It translates to CASSRTGGENNQPQHF.

The chain couples TRBV27 to TRBJ2-7; 7 bases map to TRBD1. The CDR3 totals 13 residues. Germline CDR1 is MNHEY and CDR2 is SMNVEV (reference sequence). The trim removed 3 bases at V and 5 bases at J, leaving 4 bases unmatched. The CDR3 region is CASSLTGRNEQYF. The CDR3 nucleotides read TGTGCCAGCAGTTTGACAGGGCGTAACGAGCAGTACTTC.

This chain uses TRBV30 with TRBJ2-1, with TRBD2 matching 9 bases. CDR1 and CDR2 (germline): GTSNPN, SVGIG (reference sequence). The CDR3 spans 17 residues. The V and J ends lost 0 bases and 4 bases, in that order; junction bases with no gene match: 10. The CDR3 spells CAWSVGTSLQKYNEQFF. Here the CDR3 DNA reads TGTGCCTGGAGTGTCGGGACTAGCCTCCAGAAGTACAATGAGCAGTTCTTC. Complete variable domain (other parts from reference TRBV30 and TRBJ2-1): SQTIHQWPATLVQPVGSPLSLECTVEGTSNPNLYWYRQAAGRGLQLLFYSVGIGQISSEVPQNLSASRPQDRQFILSSKKLLLSDSGFYLCAWSVGTSLQKYNEQFFGPGTRLTVL.

The V gene is TRBV12-3 or TRBV12-4, the J gene TRBJ1-2; tentatively, D is TRBD1 (5 bases). The CDR3 contains 12 residues. Deletions cut 10 bases from V and 8 bases from J, with 17 bases between. CDR3: CATLLSPGGYTF. Here the CDR3 DNA reads TGTGCCACCCTCCTCAGCCCAGGGGGCTACACCTTC.